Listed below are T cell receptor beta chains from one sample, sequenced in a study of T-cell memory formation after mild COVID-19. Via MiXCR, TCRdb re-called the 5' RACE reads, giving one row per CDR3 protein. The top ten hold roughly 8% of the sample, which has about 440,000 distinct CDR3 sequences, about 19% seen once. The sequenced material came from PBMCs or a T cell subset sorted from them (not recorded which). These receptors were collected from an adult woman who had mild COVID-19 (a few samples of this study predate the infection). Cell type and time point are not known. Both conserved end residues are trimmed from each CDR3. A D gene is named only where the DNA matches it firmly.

ASSLAEAGTGGELF | TRBD1 | TRBJ2-2 | TRBV5-1
ASSPDRVWDGYT | TRBD1 | TRBJ1-2 | TRBV7-9
ATFGDRGYGYT | TRBD1 | TRBJ1-2 | TRBV7-2
ASSSFLGTLYGYT | - | TRBJ1-2 | TRBV7-2
ATSDLAGESEQF | TRBD2 | TRBJ2-1 | TRBV24-1
ASSLRVGDTQY | - | TRBJ2-3 | TRBV12-3/TRBV12-4
ASSVVVAGGPTDTQY | TRBD2 | TRBJ2-3 | TRBV9
ASSLGPVGTYEQY | - | TRBJ2-7 | TRBV5-6
ATSGREGPYYEQF | TRBD2 | TRBJ2-1 | TRBV24-1
ASSPSGQGVYEQY | - | TRBJ2-7 | TRBV7-8
ASSEFGVHYGYT | - | TRBJ1-2 | TRBV10-2
ASSYQRGNTGELF | TRBD2 | TRBJ2-2 | TRBV6-6
ASSPGTVSLYEQY | TRBD1 | TRBJ2-7 | TRBV7-9
ASSPRGQGGDTQY | TRBD1 | TRBJ2-3 | TRBV18
ASSLDGTGNQPQH | TRBD1 | TRBJ1-5 | TRBV7-9
ASSFIPSGETQETQY | TRBD2 | TRBJ2-5 | TRBV7-6
ATSMTQMNTEAF | - | TRBJ1-1 | TRBV15
ASGKTSATQY | TRBD2 | TRBJ2-3 | TRBV7-2
ASSYGSGASTDTQY | TRBD2 | TRBJ2-3 | TRBV6-2/TRBV6-3
ASSLLRTGYGYT | TRBD1 | TRBJ1-2 | TRBV28
ASRLVGDGRKEY | - | TRBJ2-7 | TRBV2
ASSSTSGGETQY | TRBD2 | TRBJ2-5 | TRBV7-6
ASSENRRLGAF | - | TRBJ1-1 | TRBV2
ASSSGFNNEQF | TRBD2 | TRBJ2-1 | TRBV5-1
ASSLGRGLSTDTQY | - | TRBJ2-3 | TRBV11-2
ASSLAGRANSPLH | - | TRBJ1-6 | TRBV7-9
ASASVMTDTQY | - | TRBJ2-3 | TRBV7-7
ASSLIQYQETQY | - | TRBJ2-5 | TRBV5-1
ASSPTRGGAKETQY | TRBD2 | TRBJ2-5 | TRBV12-3/TRBV12-4
ASSVLTGSNTGELF | - | TRBJ2-2 | TRBV9
SASDLAGADTQY | TRBD2 | TRBJ2-3 | TRBV20-1
SAREGAGVNTIY | - | TRBJ1-3 | TRBV20-1
ASSLASGRLNEQF | TRBD2 | TRBJ2-1 | TRBV7-9
ASTMTLRSPLH | - | TRBJ1-6 | TRBV2
ASSQGDYNSPLH | - | TRBJ1-6 | TRBV3-1
ASSPGRLGQY | TRBD2 | TRBJ2-7 | TRBV12-3/TRBV12-4
ASSFGGPRSVFAEAF | - | TRBJ1-1 | TRBV12-3/TRBV12-4
ASSLVLAKNNEQF | - | TRBJ2-1 | TRBV11-2
SASLRRLAQQETQY | TRBD2 | TRBJ2-5 | TRBV20-1
ATSMGLTYEQY | - | TRBJ2-7 | TRBV15
ASSFWTTRDEQF | - | TRBJ2-1 | TRBV7-2
ASISEREGLGTGELF | TRBD2 | TRBJ2-2 | TRBV11-3
SARWGTNNEQF | - | TRBJ2-1 | TRBV20-1
AISESPSGGADTQY | TRBD2 | TRBJ2-3 | TRBV10-3